This T cell receptor beta chain originates from a study of early T cells in non-severe SARS-CoV-2 infection. On the study more broadly: Unsorted whole blood bulk RNA was sequenced, with unpaired chains.

Molecules of cDNA were individually given unique molecular identifiers that were attached to them. MiXCR was run by TCRdb on the 5' RACE reads, yielding one entry per CDR3 protein. The data contain approximately 88,000 distinct CDR3 sequences, about 13% of them singletons. Study results and limitations: Comparison of clonotypes with VDJdb favored anti-spike CD8 responses while missing private and CD4 specificities.

This clonotype was picked up a small number of times. No antigen is known for it. Material: whole blood. The TCR originated in an adult who was a healthcare worker with PCR-confirmed SARS-CoV-2 infection or an uninfected control (not recorded which).

CDR3 amino acids: CASSYYTYNEQFF. The CDR3 nucleotides read TGTGCCAGCAGTTACTACACCTACAATGAGCAGTTCTTC. The genes are TRBV6-6 and TRBJ2-1; no clear D. Germline loops: CDR1 MNHNY, CDR2 SVGAGI (reference sequence). V was shortened by 1 base and J by 2 bases, with 3 bases between the two germline ends. The CDR3 sequence is 13 residues long.